Presented here are 29 T cell receptor beta chains from one specimen sequenced in a study of blood T cell repertoires in COVID-19. Here immunoSEQ multiplex PCR was the method, and the copy in TCRdb shows in-frame clones only, minus some. Of roughly 160,000 clones listed, approximately 80% are singletons. Sample: PBMCs or T cells enriched from blood (not recorded which). Every receptor here comes from a man aged 45-65 years who had recovered from COVID-19.

V and J are TRBV5-1 and TRBJ2-1; 9 bases line up with TRBD2. The CDR3 is made up of 15 amino acids. V shed 3 bases and J 6 bases; nucleotides not matched to a gene: 7. Germline assignment: CDR1 SGHRS and CDR2 YFSETQ. The CDR3 loop is CASSSDASGVNEQFF. The CDR3 DNA sequence: TGCGCCAGCAGCTCGGATGCTAGCGGGGTCAATGAGCAGTTCTTC. The full variable domain, completed using reference TRBV5-1 and TRBJ2-1, is KAGVTQTPRYLIKTRGQQVTLSCSPISGHRSVSWYQQTPGQGLQFLFEYFSETQRNKGNFPGRFSGRQFSNSRSEMNVSTLELGDSALYLCASSSDASGVNEQFFGPGTRLTVL.

This chain uses TRBV7-2 with TRBJ2-2; 9 bases are a match to TRBD2. After removal of 5 bases from V and 1 base from J, the junction contained 11 bases not matched to a gene. From germline, CDR1 is SGHTA and CDR2 FQGNSA. The CDR3 totals 18 residues. The CDR3 bases are TGTGCCAGCAGCCGCTCTTTAAAGCGGGGGGTGAACACCGGGGAGCTGTTTTTT. Protein product: CASSRSLKRGVNTGELFF.

The gene calls are TRBV2 and TRBJ2-5; TRBD2 matches 9 bases. Germline loops: CDR1 SNHLY, CDR2 FYNNEI. V dropped 6 bases and J dropped 5; count of bases not matched to a gene: 7. The CDR3 length is 14 residues. The CDR3 DNA reads TGTGCCAGCAGGGCGGCGGGGGGGCCGGAGACCCAGTACTTC. Translation: CASRAAGGPETQYF.

This sequence joins TRBV30 and TRBJ1-4; D is undetermined. The CDR3 extends over 14 amino acids. Germline V gene data show CDR1 as GTSNPN and CDR2 as SVGIG (reference sequence). The V gene lost 0 bases and the J gene lost 3 bases, with 8 bases spanning the gap. Written as DNA, the CDR3 is TGTGCCTGGAGTGTACTCCCCTCTAATGAAAAACTGTTTTTT. The encoded protein is CAWSVLPSNEKLFF.

V usage is TRBV2 and J usage is TRBJ2-5; 11 nucleotides line up with TRBD2. CDR1 is SNHLY, CDR2 FYNNEI, per germline. CDR3 length: 14 residues. Unmatched junction bases numbered 5, after V lost 6 bases and J lost 5 bases. CDR3 sequence (DNA): TGTGCCAGCAGAGTTAGCGGGGGGGTGGAGACCCAGTACTTC. Protein sequence: CASRVSGGVETQYF.

The chain joins TRBV5-4 to TRBJ1-2; TRBD1 matches 7 bases. The germline V gene has CDR1 SGHNT and CDR2 YYREEE (reference sequence). V trimming: 0 bases; J trimming: 2 bases; junction bases outside the gene matches: 1. The CDR3 spans 14 residues. CDR3 coding DNA: TGTGCCAGCAGCTTGGAGACAGGGAACTATGGCTACACCTTC. Protein product: CASSLETGNYGYTF.

The V call is TRBV4-1, the J call TRBJ1-1; D unclear. The CDR3 extends over 16 amino acids. Germline V gene data show CDR1 as MGHRA and CDR2 as YSYEKL. Trimming shortened V by 0 bases and J by 8 bases, and 19 bases separated the two germline ends. Here the CDR3 DNA reads TGCGCCAGCAGCCAAGATTTGGGCAGCCACAGCGGCGAAGCTTTCTTT. Translating gives CASSQDLGSHSGEAFF.

The J gene is TRBJ2-3, the V gene TRBV2; D unresolved. CDR3 length: 10 residues. Trimming left V 6 bases short and J 9 bases short, with 7 bases between. Per the germline V gene, CDR1 is SNHLY and CDR2 is FYNNEI. This CDR3 reads CASSSSTQYF. The CDR3 DNA follows: TGTGCCAGCAGCTCCTCGACGCAGTATTTT.

The rearrangement uses TRBV24-1 and TRBJ2-1; TRBD1 is a possible D gene (5 bases). Between the trimmed V and J ends, which lost 10 bases and 7 bases, there was a span of 13 bases. The CDR3 runs 12 residues. Per the germline V gene, CDR1 is KGHDR and CDR2 is SFDVKD. CDR3: CATQWGDNEQFF. The CDR3 nucleotides are TGTGCCACGCAGTGGGGCGATAATGAGCAGTTCTTC.

The V gene is TRBV5-6, the J gene TRBJ2-1; TRBD2 is a possible D gene (6 bases). Trimming pared 0 bases from V and 7 bases from J, leaving 14 bases between. There are 15 residues in the CDR3. CDR1 and CDR2 (germline): SGHDT, YYEEEE. CDR3 in DNA: TGTGCCAGCAGCTTGGGGCTAGGAGGGGTTAATGAGCAGTTCTTC. Encoded protein: CASSLGLGGVNEQFF.

This clone was found once. The chain employs TRBV18 and TRBJ2-5; TRBD1 might be the D (5 bases). V was trimmed by 2 bases and J by 2 bases, leaving 12 bases between them. Germline V gene lookup returns CDR1 KGHSH and CDR2 LQKENI. The CDR3 covers 15 residues. CDR3 in DNA: TGTGCCAGCTCACCAAGCCCAGGGCAGCAAGAGACCCAGTACTTC. Translating it yields CASSPSPGQQETQYF.

The V call is TRBV27, the J call TRBJ2-7, with D possibly matching TRBD1 (6 bases). This CDR3 has 17 amino acids. V gave up 5 bases and J gave up 3 bases, with 23 bases separating them. Germline V gives CDR1 MNHEY, CDR2 SMNVEV (reference sequence). The CDR3 protein is CASSPRTARLANYEQYF. CDR3 coding DNA: TGTGCCAGCAGTCCTCGGACAGCGCGTCTAGCAAACTACGAGCAGTACTTC.

This clone was found a few times. The rearrangement uses TRBV13 and TRBJ1-1, with TRBD1 matching 9 bases. CDR1 is PRHDT, CDR2 FYEKMQ, per germline (reference sequence). J was trimmed by 3 bases and V by 5 bases; bases with no gene match: 4. The CDR3 totals 14 residues. The CDR3 loop is CASSPRTGDTEAFF. The CDR3 bases are TGTGCCAGCAGCCCCCGGACAGGGGACACTGAAGCTTTCTTT.

The chain employs TRBV28 and TRBJ2-1, with D perhaps TRBD2 (6 bases). This CDR3 is 14 amino acids long. The germline V gene encodes CDR1 MDHEN and CDR2 SYDVKM. V dropped 6 bases and J dropped 6 bases, with 15 bases sitting between them. The CDR3 spells CASSGTPKLNEQFF. The CDR3 DNA is TGTGCCAGCAGCGGGACTCCTAAGCTCAATGAGCAGTTCTTC.

The chain employs TRBV6-5 and TRBJ1-2; unclear D gene. The CDR3 runs 10 residues. V lost 10 bases and J lost 7, with 10 bases in between. CDR1 is MNHEY, CDR2 SVGAGI, per germline. CDR3 sequence reads: CATKLVGYTF. The CDR3 bases are TGTGCCACCAAGTTAGTTGGCTACACCTTC.

This CDR3 reads CASSLRDFQETQYF. For the CDR3, the DNA is TGTGCCAGCAGTTTAAGGGACTTCCAAGAGACCCAGTACTTC. This chain joins TRBV28 and TRBJ2-5; a weak D match, TRBD2 (6 bases). V lost 2 bases, J lost 1 base, and 8 bases lay in between. The CDR3 has 14 amino acids. Germline V gene sequence: CDR1 MDHEN, CDR2 SYDVKM. The full variable domain, with the rest looked up from reference TRBV28 and TRBJ2-5, is DVKVTQSSRYLVKRTGEKVFLECVQDMDHENMFWYRQDPGLGLRLIYFSYDVKMKEKGDIPEGYSVSREKKERFSLILESASTNQTSMYLCASSLRDFQETQYFGPGTRLLVL.

V gene TRBV6-5 combines with J gene TRBJ1-2; 9 nucleotides match TRBD1. The CDR3 covers 13 residues. J lost 6 bases, V lost 6 bases, and 5 bases had no gene match. Germline values: CDR1 MNHEY, CDR2 SVGAGI. The CDR3 region is CASRQGALNGYTF. The CDR3 nucleotides read TGTGCCAGCAGACAGGGGGCGCTCAATGGCTACACCTTC.

This clone was observed a handful of times. The rearrangement uses TRBV29-1 and TRBJ2-7; 7 bases agree with TRBD2. Germline-derived CDR1 and CDR2 are SQVTM and ANQGSEA. V shed 4 bases and J 3 bases; nucleotides not matched to a gene: 9. This CDR3 region has 14 residues. As DNA, the CDR3 is TGCAGCGTTGGTCGGGTGGGCGGGAGCTACGAGCAGTACTTC. This sequence encodes CSVGRVGGSYEQYF.

The chain recombines TRBV14 with TRBJ2-3; 9 bases line up with TRBD2. V lost 4 bases and J lost 11; bases outside the gene matches: 10. There are 14 residues in the CDR3. Germline assignment: CDR1 SGHDN and CDR2 FVKESK. The CDR3 region has the DNA TGTGCCAGCAGCCTAGCGGGGGTTCGAATGAAGCAGTATTTT. Translation gives CASSLAGVRMKQYF.

V is TRBV3-1 (or the pseudogene TRBV3-2) and J is TRBJ2-5; TRBD2 aligns across 10 bases. The V segment lost 4 bases and the J segment 4 bases; nucleotides outside the gene matches: 12. Germline CDR1 and CDR2: LGHDT and YNNKEL (reference sequence). CDR3 length: 17 residues. The CDR3 DNA is TGTGCCAGCAGCCCTACGTTAGGTGCTAGCGGGAGAGAGACCCAGTACTTC. It specifies CASSPTLGASGRETQYF.

This clone has just one count. This rearrangement joins TRBV6-5 to TRBJ2-1, with 9 bases fitting TRBD2. Trimming removed 6 bases from V and 7 bases from J; junction bases left unmatched: 10. This CDR3 contains 15 residues. Germline assignment: CDR1 MNHEY and CDR2 SVGAGI. CDR3 bases: TGTGCCAGCAGACCCCGAAGTAGCGGGGGTAATGAGCAGTTCTTC. Amino acids: CASRPRSSGGNEQFF.

CDR3 loop: CASSQDPGVQGANQPQHF. CDR3 DNA sequence: TGCGCCAGCAGCCAAGATCCTGGTGTACAGGGGGCCAATCAGCCCCAGCATTTT. This rearrangement joins TRBV4-1 to TRBJ1-5, with 9 nucleotides matching TRBD1. Trimming cost V 0 bases and J 3 bases; bases outside gene matches: 9. The CDR3 is made up of 18 amino acids. In germline, CDR1 is MGHRA, CDR2 YSYEKL.

The V and J genes are TRBV6-1 and TRBJ2-1; 9 bases are shared with TRBD2. Germline CDR1 MNHNS, CDR2 SASEGT. The CDR3 sequence is 16 residues long. The V segment lost 1 base and the J segment 12 bases; nucleotides outside the gene matches: 13. CDR3 nucleotide sequence: TGTGCCAGCAGTGAAGATTTTCGACTAGCGGAGGTAGGGCAGTTCTTC. It encodes CASSEDFRLAEVGQFF.

The chain employs TRBV6-1 and TRBJ2-5; D gene uncertain. This CDR3 is built from 13 residues. CDR1 is MNHNS, CDR2 SASEGT, per germline. Trimming cost V 1 base and J 2 bases, with 5 bases left between them. The CDR3 nucleotides are TGTGCCAGCAGTGAAGTAGTACAAGAGACCCAGTACTTC. Protein: CASSEVVQETQYF.

The CDR3 spells CASSFKLNTGELFF. The CDR3 DNA follows: TGTGCCAGCAGCTTTAAACTCAACACCGGGGAGCTGTTTTTT. The chain carries TRBV11-1 and TRBJ2-2, with D unresolved. This CDR3 region has 14 residues. Germline loops: CDR1 SGHAT, CDR2 FQDESV (reference sequence). The ends were cut back, 3 bases at V and 2 bases at J, with 7 bases in the middle.

This clone was counted between two and nine times. The chain links TRBV7-8 to TRBJ1-1, with 9 bases aligning to TRBD1. Germline loops: CDR1 SGHVS, CDR2 FQNEAQ. J lost 3 bases, V lost 6 bases, and 8 bases had no gene match. CDR3 length: 15 amino acids. This CDR3 is CASSPVQGAYTEAFF. The CDR3 DNA sequence: TGTGCCAGCAGTCCAGTACAGGGGGCCTACACTGAAGCTTTCTTT. The complete variable domain, with remaining parts taken from reference TRBV7-8 and TRBJ1-1, reads GAGVSQSPRYKVAKRGQDVALRCDPISGHVSLFWYQQALGQGPEFLTYFQNEAQLDKSGLPSDRFFAERPEGSVSTLKIQRTQQEDSAVYLCASSPVQGAYTEAFFGQGTRLTVV.

The rearrangement joins TRBV11-3 to TRBJ2-3, with D perhaps matching TRBD1 (7 bases). The germline V gene has CDR1 SGHNT and CDR2 YENEEA. V shed 1 base and J shed 9 bases, with 14 bases lying between them. The CDR3 runs 14 residues. The DNA of the CDR3 is TGTGCCAGCAGCTTAGCGGAGGGGGCACGGACGCAGTATTTT. Translated: CASSLAEGARTQYF.

The gene calls are TRBV5-4 and TRBJ1-6, with D possibly matching TRBD1 (6 bases). Germline CDR1 is SGHNT and CDR2 is YYREEE (reference sequence). There are 15 residues in the CDR3. V was shortened by 0 bases and J by 10 bases, with 14 bases between the two germline ends. CDR3 nucleotides: TGTGCCAGCAGCTTGGAGGGTACAGGGATGTCACCCCTCCACTTT. It yields the protein CASSLEGTGMSPLHF.

This clone was seen more than once but under ten times. The rearrangement uses TRBV6-5 and TRBJ1-4; the match to TRBD1 covers 9 bases. The CDR3 runs 13 residues. CDR1 is MNHEY, CDR2 SVGAGI, per germline. J was trimmed by 6 bases and V by 8 bases; bases with no gene match: 4. As DNA, the CDR3 is TGTGCCAGCCTCGGACAGGGGTATGAAAAACTGTTTTTT. This codes for CASLGQGYEKLFF.